Presented here are 5 T cell receptor beta chains from one specimen sequenced in a study of T cells after yellow fever vaccination. TCRdb reprocessed the 5' RACE reads via MiXCR and lists one record per CDR3 protein. The sample has under 95,000 distinct CDR3 sequences, 7.3% seen once. This material consisted of CD8+ T cells sorted from PBMCs, taken approximately 11 days after the first yellow fever vaccination. The receptors derive from a man between 18 and 35 years old who received the YFV17D yellow fever vaccine.

This clonotype was recorded a few times. The chain couples TRBV3-1 to TRBJ2-1, with TRBD2 as a possible D gene (5 bases). Trimming removed 0 bases from V and 12 bases from J, with 12 bases in between. The CDR3 extends over 13 amino acids. Germline CDR1 is LGHDT and CDR2 is YNNKEL (reference sequence). CDR3 DNA sequence: TGTGCCAGCAGCCAAGAACTAGGTCGGGGGCAGTTCTTC. Amino acids: CASSQELGRGQFF.

This clonotype was recorded at least ten times. The gene calls are TRBV10-3 and TRBJ2-2, with 9 nucleotides matching TRBD2. The junction had 3 bases not matched to a gene; V was cut back by 6 bases and J by 1 base. CDR1 and CDR2 from the germline V gene are ENHRY and SYGVKD. The CDR3 extends over 15 amino acids. The CDR3 coding sequence is TGTGCCATCAGCTGGACTAGCGAGAACACCGGGGAGCTGTTTTTT. Translation gives CAISWTSENTGELFF.

This clonotype was seen many times. The CDR3 is CASSPWTGRETQYF. DNA of the CDR3: TGCGCCAGCAGCCCATGGACAGGGAGAGAGACCCAGTACTTC. The chain joins TRBV4-1 to TRBJ2-5, with 8 bases lining up with TRBD1. The CDR3 covers 14 residues. Losses at the gene ends were 4 bases for V and 4 bases for J; bases not matched to a gene: 5. Germline values: CDR1 MGHRA, CDR2 YSYEKL.

The V gene is TRBV7-9, the J gene TRBJ1-5, with D hard to call. Trimming removed 5 bases from V and 4 bases from J, with 6 bases in between. This CDR3 has 12 residues. CDR1 is SEHNR, CDR2 FQNEAQ, per germline (reference sequence). The chain's CDR3 is CASSPNNQPQHF. In DNA form, the CDR3 reads TGTGCCAGCAGCCCTAATAATCAGCCCCAGCATTTT.

This clonotype was seen at least ten times. The V call is TRBV20-1, the J call TRBJ1-1; D call uncertain. Trimming removed 2 bases at V and 0 bases at J, with 16 bases between. The CDR3 totals 16 residues. Germline V lookup: CDR1 DFQATT, CDR2 SNEGSKA (reference sequence). CDR3 sequence: CSARKRNIPMNTEAFF. The CDR3, as DNA: TGCAGTGCTAGAAAACGAAATATCCCCATGAACACTGAAGCTTTCTTT.